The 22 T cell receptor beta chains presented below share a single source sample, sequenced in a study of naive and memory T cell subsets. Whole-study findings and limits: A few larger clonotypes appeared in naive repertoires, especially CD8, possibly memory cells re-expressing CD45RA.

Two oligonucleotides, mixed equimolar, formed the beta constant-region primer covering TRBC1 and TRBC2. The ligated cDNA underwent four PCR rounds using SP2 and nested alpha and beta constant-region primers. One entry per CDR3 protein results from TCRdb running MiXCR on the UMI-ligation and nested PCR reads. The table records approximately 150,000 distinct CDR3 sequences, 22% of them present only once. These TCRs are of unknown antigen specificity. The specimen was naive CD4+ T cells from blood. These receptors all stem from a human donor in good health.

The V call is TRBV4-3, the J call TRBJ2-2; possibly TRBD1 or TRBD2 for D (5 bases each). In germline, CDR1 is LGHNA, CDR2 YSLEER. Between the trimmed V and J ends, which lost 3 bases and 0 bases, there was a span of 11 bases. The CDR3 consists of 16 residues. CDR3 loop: CASSQYGTPNTGELFF. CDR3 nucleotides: TGCGCCAGCAGCCAGTACGGGACGCCGAACACCGGGGAGCTGTTTTTT.

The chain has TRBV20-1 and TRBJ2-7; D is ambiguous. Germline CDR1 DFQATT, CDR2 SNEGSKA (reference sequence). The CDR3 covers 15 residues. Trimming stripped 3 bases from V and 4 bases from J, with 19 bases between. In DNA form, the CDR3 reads TGCAGTGCTAGTTTGTTAAGGAAACAAAGATACGAGCAGTACTTC. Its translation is CSASLLRKQRYEQYF.

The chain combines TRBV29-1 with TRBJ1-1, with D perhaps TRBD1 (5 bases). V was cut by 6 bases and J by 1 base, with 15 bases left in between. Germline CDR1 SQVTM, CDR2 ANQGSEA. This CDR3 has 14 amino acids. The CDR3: CSVRQRATNTEAFF. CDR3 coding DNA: TGCAGCGTACGACAGCGGGCAACGAACACTGAAGCTTTCTTT.

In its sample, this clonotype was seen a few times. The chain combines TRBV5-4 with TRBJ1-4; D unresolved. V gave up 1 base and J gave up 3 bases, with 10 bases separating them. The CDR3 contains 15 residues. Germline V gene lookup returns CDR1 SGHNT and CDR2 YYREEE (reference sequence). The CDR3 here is CASSLSAGPNEKLFF. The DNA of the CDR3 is TGTGCCAGCAGCTTGTCTGCGGGCCCTAATGAAAAACTGTTTTTT. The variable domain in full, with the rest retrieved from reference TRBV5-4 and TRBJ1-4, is ETGVTQSPTHLIKTRGQQVTLRCSSQSGHNTVSWYQQALGQGPQFIFQYYREEENGRGNFPPRFSGLQFPNYSSELNVNALELDDSALYLCASSLSAGPNEKLFFGSGTQLSVL.

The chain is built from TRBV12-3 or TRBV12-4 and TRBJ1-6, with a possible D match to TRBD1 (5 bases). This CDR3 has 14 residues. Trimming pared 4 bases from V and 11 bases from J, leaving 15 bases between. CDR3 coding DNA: TGTGCCAGCAGTTCGGGACTGAGAATCCCACCCCTCCACTTT. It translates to CASSSGLRIPPLHF.

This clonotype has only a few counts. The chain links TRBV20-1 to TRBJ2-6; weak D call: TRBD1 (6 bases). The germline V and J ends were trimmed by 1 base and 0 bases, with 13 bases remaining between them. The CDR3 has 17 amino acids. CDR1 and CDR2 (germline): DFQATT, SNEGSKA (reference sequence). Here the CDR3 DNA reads TGCAGTGCTAGAGTGGGGGCCCAGAACTCTGGGGCCAACGTCCTGACTTTC. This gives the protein CSARVGAQNSGANVLTF.

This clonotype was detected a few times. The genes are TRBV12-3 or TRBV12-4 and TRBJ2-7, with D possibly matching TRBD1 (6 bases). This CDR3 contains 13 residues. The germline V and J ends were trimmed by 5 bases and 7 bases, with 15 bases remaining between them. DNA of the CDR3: TGTGCCAGCAGTCCAAAACAGGGTGGAGAGCAGTACTTC. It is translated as CASSPKQGGEQYF.

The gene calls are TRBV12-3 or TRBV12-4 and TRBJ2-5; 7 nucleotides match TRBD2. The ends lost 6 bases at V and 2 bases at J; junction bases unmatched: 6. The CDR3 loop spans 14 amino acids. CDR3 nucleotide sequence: TGTGCCAGCAGACTTGGGACTATACAAGAGACCCAGTACTTC. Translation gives CASRLGTIQETQYF.

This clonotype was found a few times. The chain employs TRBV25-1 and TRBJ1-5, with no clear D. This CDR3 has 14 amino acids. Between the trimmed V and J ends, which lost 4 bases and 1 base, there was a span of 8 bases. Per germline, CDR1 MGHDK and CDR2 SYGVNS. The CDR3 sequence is CASSVGGSNQPQHF. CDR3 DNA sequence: TGTGCCAGCAGTGTGGGAGGAAGCAATCAGCCCCAGCATTTT.

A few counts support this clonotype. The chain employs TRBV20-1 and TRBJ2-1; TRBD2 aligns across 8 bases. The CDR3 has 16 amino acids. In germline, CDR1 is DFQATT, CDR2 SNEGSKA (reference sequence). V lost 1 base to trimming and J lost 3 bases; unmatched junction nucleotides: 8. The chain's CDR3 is CSARGVAGIVYNEQFF. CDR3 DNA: TGCAGTGCTAGAGGAGTAGCGGGAATTGTCTACAATGAGCAGTTCTTC.

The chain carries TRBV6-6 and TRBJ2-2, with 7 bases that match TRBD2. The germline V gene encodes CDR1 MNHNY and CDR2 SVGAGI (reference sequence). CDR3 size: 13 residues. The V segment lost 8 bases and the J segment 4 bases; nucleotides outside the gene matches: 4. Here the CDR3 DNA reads TGTGCCAGCGGGAGGGCGCGCACCGGGGAGCTGTTTTTT. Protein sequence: CASGRARTGELFF.

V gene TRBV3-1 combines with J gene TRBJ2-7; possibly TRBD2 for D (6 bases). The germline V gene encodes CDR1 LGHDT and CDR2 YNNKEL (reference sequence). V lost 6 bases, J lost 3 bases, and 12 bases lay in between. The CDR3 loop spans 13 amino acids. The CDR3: CASRLGGVYEQYF. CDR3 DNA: TGTGCCAGCAGACTGGGAGGAGTCTACGAGCAGTACTTC.

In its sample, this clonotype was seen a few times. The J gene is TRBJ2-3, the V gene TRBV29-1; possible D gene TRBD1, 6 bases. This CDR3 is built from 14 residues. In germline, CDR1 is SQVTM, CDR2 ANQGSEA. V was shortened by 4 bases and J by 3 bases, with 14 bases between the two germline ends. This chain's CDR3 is CSVGVTGGTDTQYF. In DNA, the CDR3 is TGCAGCGTTGGAGTGACAGGCGGGACAGATACGCAGTATTTT.

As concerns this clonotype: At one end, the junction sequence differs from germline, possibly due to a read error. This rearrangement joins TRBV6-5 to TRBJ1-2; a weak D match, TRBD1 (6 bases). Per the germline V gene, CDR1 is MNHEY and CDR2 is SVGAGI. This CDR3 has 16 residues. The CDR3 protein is CASSYGSGGGSYGFTF. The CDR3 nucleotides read TGTGCCAGCAGCTACGGGAGCGGGGGCGGAAGCTATGGCTTCACCTTC.

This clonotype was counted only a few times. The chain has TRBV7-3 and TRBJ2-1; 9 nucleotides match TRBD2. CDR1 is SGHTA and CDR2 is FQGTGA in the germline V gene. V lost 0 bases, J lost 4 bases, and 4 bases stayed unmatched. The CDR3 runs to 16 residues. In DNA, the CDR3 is TGTGCCAGCAGCTTAACGGGACTAGCAAATTACAATGAGCAGTTCTTC. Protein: CASSLTGLANYNEQFF.

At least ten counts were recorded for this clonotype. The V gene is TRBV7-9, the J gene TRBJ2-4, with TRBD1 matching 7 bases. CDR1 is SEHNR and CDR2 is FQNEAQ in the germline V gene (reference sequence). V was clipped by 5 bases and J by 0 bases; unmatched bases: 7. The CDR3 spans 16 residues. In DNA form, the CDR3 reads TGTGCCAGCAGCCCCGGGACAGCTGTAGCCAAAAACATTCAGTACTTC. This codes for CASSPGTAVAKNIQYF.

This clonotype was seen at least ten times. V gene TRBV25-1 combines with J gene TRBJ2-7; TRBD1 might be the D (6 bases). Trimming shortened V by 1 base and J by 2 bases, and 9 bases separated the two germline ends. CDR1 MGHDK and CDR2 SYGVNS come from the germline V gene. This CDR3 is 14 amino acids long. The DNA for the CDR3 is TGTGCCAGCAGTGAATCAGGGGACCCCTACGAGCAGTACTTC. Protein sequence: CASSESGDPYEQYF.

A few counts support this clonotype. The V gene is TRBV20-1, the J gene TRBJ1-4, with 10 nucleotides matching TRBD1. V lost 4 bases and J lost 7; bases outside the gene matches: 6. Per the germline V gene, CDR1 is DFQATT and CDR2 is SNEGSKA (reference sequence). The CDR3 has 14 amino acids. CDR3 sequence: CSAKTTGGLEKLFF. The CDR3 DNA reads TGCAGTGCTAAAACGACAGGGGGCCTTGAAAAACTGTTTTTT.

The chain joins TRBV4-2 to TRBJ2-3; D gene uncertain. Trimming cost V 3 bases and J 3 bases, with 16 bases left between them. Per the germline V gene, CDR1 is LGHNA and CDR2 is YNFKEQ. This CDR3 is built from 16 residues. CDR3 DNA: TGTGCCAGCAGCCAGGCGGCCGACGTCCAGACAGATACGCAGTATTTT. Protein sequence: CASSQAADVQTDTQYF.

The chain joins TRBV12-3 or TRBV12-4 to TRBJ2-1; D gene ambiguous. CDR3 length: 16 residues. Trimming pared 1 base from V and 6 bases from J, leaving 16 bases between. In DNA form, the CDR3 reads TGTGCCAGCAGTTTAGGATCGGGCCTCCAAGCCAATGAGCAGTTCTTC. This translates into CASSLGSGLQANEQFF.

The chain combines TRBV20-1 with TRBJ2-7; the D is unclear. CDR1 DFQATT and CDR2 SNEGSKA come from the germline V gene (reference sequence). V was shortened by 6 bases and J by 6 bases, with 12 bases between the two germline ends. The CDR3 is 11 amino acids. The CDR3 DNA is TGCAGTGCGAACATCGCCCGCGAGCAGTACTTC. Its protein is CSANIAREQYF.

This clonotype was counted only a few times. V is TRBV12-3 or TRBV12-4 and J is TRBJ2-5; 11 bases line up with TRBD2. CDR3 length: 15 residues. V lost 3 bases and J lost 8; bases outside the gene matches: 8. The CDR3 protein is CASSLGSGGGATQYF. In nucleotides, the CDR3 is TGTGCCAGCAGTTTGGGTAGCGGGGGGGGTGCAACCCAGTACTTC.